This note documents a single T cell receptor beta chain sequence. The sample belongs to a study of shared T cell receptors in the human thymus. Sequencing used immunoSEQ multiplex PCR; TCRdb keeps in-frame clones, though not all of them. The data hold approximately 660,000 clones, with 88% observed a single time. Between the trimmed V and J ends, which lost 2 bases and 2 bases, there was a span of 14 bases. Germline CDR1 LGHNA, CDR2 YNFKEQ. This CDR3 region has 16 residues. These same records also appear under a second study, on human thymus T cells. According to that study: Donation was from healthy Finnish infants who were having corrective surgery that addressed congenital heart defects. Obtained as resections during corrective heart surgery, the thymus tissue was then studied. Thymic and blood repertoires appeared to show biased V and J gene usage.

Sequencing was performed on thymocytes. This receptor was taken from a boy under two years old with a congenital heart defect. The chain combines TRBV4-2 with TRBJ2-3; tentative D call: TRBD2 (6 bases). The CDR3 protein is CASSQSTGLYTDTQYF. The CDR3 coding sequence is TGTGCCAGCAGCCAATCCACGGGACTCTACACAGATACGCAGTATTTT.